This passage covers 9 T cell receptor beta chains from one sample sequenced in a study of T cell repertoires in cytomegalovirus infection. TCRdb re-called the reads with MiXCR, one entry per CDR3 protein. The repertoire holds approximately 500,000 distinct CDR3 sequences, with approximately 15% as singletons. The sample comprised CD8+ T cells from PBMCs. These receptors were taken from a human donor in good health (CMV status not recorded). Some clones in this sample may be carry-over from other donors' samples.

The chain employs TRBV9 and TRBJ2-6; no clear D gene. V was trimmed by 0 bases and J by 0 bases, leaving 13 bases between them. The CDR3 contains 18 residues. Germline CDR1 reads SGDLS; CDR2 reads YYNGEE. The CDR3 region is CASSVDRRSTSGANVLTF. The CDR3 DNA sequence: TGTGCCAGCAGCGTAGATAGGCGCAGCACCTCTGGGGCCAACGTCCTGACTTTC.

The chain is built from TRBV29-1 and TRBJ2-3; D is uncertain. The CDR3 totals 13 residues. Trimming shortened V by 7 bases and J by 4 bases, and 15 bases separated the two germline ends. Germline CDR1 and CDR2: SQVTM and ANQGSEA. CDR3 in amino acids: CSAGRIPPDTQYF. DNA of the CDR3: TGCAGCGCCGGACGGATCCCCCCAGATACGCAGTATTTT.

This clonotype has more than one count but fewer than ten. The rearrangement links TRBV24-1 to TRBJ2-1; D is ambiguous. Germline CDR1 KGHDR, CDR2 SFDVKD. The V end was cut by 4 bases, the J end by 5 bases, with 8 bases between. The CDR3 totals 13 residues. This CDR3 is CATSEYTHNEQFF. CDR3 DNA sequence: TGTGCCACCAGTGAGTACACTCACAATGAGCAGTTCTTC.

This clonotype was detected many times. The J gene is TRBJ2-1, the V gene TRBV7-3; 11 bases are shared with TRBD2. V was clipped by 5 bases and J by 6 bases; unmatched bases: 6. Germline lookup yields CDR1 SGHTA and CDR2 FQGTGA. This CDR3 comprises 15 residues. The CDR3: CASSQLAGARNEQFF. CDR3 in DNA: TGTGCCAGCAGCCAACTAGCGGGAGCTCGCAATGAGCAGTTCTTC.

As to this clonotype: This is likely a read error, given that the CDR3 carries no conserved phenylalanine or tryptophan at its end. The V and J genes are TRBV20-1 and TRBJ2-7, with 7 bases that match TRBD1. The germline gives CDR1 DFQATT, CDR2 SNEGSKA (reference sequence). V lost 0 bases to trimming and J lost 3 bases; unmatched junction nucleotides: 17. The length of the CDR3 is 18 residues. For the CDR3, the DNA is TGCAGTGCTAGAGATAGTGACAGGGATGATATGCCCCTCTACGAGCAGTACTGC. The encoded protein is CSARDSDRDDMPLYEQYC.

This clonotype was counted at least ten times. The CDR3, as DNA: TGTGCCAGCAAAGCGGGGGGGGTCTACAATGAGCAGTTCTTC. Translating gives CASKAGGVYNEQFF. The gene calls are TRBV12-3 or TRBV12-4 and TRBJ2-1, with TRBD2 matching 10 bases. The CDR3 extends over 14 amino acids. V lost 7 bases and J lost 3; bases outside the gene matches: 3.

This clonotype came up a few times. V usage is TRBV20-1 and J usage is TRBJ2-1, with D possibly TRBD2 on 6 matching bases. The CDR3 is 15 amino acids. With 0 bases removed from V and 7 bases from J, the gap between germline ends came to 16 bases. Germline V gives CDR1 DFQATT, CDR2 SNEGSKA (reference sequence). The CDR3 sequence: CSARDTTSSRNEQFF. The CDR3 DNA follows: TGCAGTGCTAGAGATACGACTAGTTCGAGAAATGAGCAGTTCTTC.

This clonotype was seen a few times. The genes are TRBV6-1 and TRBJ1-1; D is uncertain. The CDR3 totals 14 residues. Germline CDR1 and CDR2: MNHNS and SASEGT. With 2 bases removed from V and 4 bases from J, the gap between germline ends came to 11 bases. CDR3 in amino acids: CASSEWARTTEAFF. The CDR3 bases are TGTGCCAGCAGTGAATGGGCACGCACCACTGAAGCTTTCTTT.

This clonotype was detected a few times. The V gene is TRBV4-1, the J gene TRBJ2-7, with 7 bases fitting TRBD2. The CDR3 contains 15 residues. Looked up from germline, CDR1 is MGHRA and CDR2 is YSYEKL. V lost 6 bases to trimming and J lost 3 bases; unmatched junction nucleotides: 11. The CDR3 nucleotides are TGCGCCAGCAGTTCCGGGATAGCGGGCAACTACGAGCAGTACTTC. As protein: CASSSGIAGNYEQYF.